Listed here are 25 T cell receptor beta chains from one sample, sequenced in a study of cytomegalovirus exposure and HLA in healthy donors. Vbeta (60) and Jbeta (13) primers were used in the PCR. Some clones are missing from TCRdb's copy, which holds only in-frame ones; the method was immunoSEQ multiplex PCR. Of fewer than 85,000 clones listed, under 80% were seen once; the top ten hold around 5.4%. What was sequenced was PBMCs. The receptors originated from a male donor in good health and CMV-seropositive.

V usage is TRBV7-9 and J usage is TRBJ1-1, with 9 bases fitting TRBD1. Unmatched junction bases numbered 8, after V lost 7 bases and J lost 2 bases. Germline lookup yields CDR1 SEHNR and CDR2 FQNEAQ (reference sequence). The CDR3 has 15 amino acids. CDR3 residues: CASNNRDRVNTEAFF. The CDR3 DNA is TGTGCCAGCAACAACCGGGACAGGGTTAACACTGAAGCTTTCTTT.

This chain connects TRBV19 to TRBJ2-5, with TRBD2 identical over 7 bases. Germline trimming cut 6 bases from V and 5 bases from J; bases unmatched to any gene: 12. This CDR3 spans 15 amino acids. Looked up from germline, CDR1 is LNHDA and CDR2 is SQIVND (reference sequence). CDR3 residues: CASRIASRGVETQYF. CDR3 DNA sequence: TGTGCCAGTAGGATTGCCTCCCGGGGGGTGGAGACCCAGTACTTC.

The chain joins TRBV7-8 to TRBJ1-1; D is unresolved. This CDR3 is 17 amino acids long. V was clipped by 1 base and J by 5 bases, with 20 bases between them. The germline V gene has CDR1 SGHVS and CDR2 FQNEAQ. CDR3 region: CASSLDRAGERRTEAFF. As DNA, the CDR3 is TGTGCCAGCAGCTTAGATCGGGCTGGGGAGCGGAGGACTGAAGCTTTCTTT.

CDR3 in amino acids: CASSLEGWTGELFF. The DNA of the CDR3 is TGTGCCAGCAGCTTAGAGGGGTGGACCGGGGAGCTGTTTTTT. The chain uses TRBV7-2 and TRBJ2-2; tentatively, D is TRBD1 (5 bases). Germline V gene data show CDR1 as SGHTA and CDR2 as FQGNSA. The CDR3 loop spans 14 amino acids. V was shortened by 1 base and J by 5 bases, with 8 bases between the two germline ends.

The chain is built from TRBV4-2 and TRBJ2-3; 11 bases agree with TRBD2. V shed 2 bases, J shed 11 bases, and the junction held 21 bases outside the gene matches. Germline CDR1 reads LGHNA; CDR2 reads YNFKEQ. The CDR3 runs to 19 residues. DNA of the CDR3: TGTGCCAGCAGCCAACCAATACTAGCGGGGGCCCGCCGGGTCTGTGGGCAGTATTTT. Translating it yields CASSQPILAGARRVCGQYF.

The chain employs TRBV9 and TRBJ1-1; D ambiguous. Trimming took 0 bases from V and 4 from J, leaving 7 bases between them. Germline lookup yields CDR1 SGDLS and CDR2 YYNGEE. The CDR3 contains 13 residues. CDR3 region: CASSVGTLTEAFF. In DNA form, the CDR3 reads TGTGCCAGCAGCGTAGGGACTCTCACTGAAGCTTTCTTT.

CDR3 DNA sequence: TGCGCCAGCAGGATGCAGGGGGCAATCTATGGCTACACCTTC. Its protein product is CASRMQGAIYGYTF. V gene TRBV5-1 combines with J gene TRBJ1-2, with 8 bases identical to TRBD1. The CDR3 length is 14 residues. Germline CDR1 and CDR2: SGHRS and YFSETQ. V lost 5 bases to trimming and J lost 4 bases; unmatched junction nucleotides: 7.

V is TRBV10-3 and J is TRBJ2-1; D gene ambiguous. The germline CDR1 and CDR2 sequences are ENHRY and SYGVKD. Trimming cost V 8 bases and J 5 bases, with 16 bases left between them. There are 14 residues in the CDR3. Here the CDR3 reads CAIVRSDANNEQFF. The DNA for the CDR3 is TGTGCCATCGTTAGGAGCGACGCTAACAATGAGCAGTTCTTC.

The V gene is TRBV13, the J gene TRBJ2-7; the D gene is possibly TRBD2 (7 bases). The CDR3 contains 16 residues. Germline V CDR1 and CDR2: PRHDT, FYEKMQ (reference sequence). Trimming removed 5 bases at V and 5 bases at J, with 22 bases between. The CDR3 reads CASSRGTPGGAHEQYF. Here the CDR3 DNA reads TGTGCCAGCAGCCGAGGCACCCCGGGGGGCGCCCACGAGCAGTACTTC.

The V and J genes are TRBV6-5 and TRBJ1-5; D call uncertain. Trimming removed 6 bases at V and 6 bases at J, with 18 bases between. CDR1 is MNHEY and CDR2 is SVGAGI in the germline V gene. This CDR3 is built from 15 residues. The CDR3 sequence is CASSERDAGSQPQHF. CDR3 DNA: TGTGCCAGCAGCGAACGAGATGCGGGGTCTCAGCCCCAGCATTTT.

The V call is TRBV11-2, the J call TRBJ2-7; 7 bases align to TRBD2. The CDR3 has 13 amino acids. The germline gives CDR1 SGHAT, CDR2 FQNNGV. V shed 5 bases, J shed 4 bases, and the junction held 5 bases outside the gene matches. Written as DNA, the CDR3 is TGTGCCAGCAGCAACGGGGGGATTTACGAGCAGTACTTC. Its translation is CASSNGGIYEQYF. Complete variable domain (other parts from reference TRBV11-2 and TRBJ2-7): EAGVAQSPRYKIIEKRQSVAFWCNPISGHATLYWYQQILGQGPKLLIQFQNNGVVDDSQLPKDRFSAERLKGVDSTLKIQPAKLEDSAVYLCASSNGGIYEQYFGPGTRLTVT.

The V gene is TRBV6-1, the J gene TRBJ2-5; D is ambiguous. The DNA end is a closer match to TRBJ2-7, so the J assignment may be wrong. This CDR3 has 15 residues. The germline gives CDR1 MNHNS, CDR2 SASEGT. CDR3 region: CASSERRGRPYEQYF. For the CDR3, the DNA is TGTGCCAGCAGTGAACGGCGCGGTCGTCCCTACGAGCAGTACTTC.

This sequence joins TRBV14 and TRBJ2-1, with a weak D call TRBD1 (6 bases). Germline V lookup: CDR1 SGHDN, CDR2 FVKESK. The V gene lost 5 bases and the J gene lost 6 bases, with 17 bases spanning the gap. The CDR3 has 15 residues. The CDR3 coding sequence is TGTGCCAGCAGCTACCGGGACACGTCAGCCAATGAGCAGTTCTTC. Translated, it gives CASSYRDTSANEQFF.

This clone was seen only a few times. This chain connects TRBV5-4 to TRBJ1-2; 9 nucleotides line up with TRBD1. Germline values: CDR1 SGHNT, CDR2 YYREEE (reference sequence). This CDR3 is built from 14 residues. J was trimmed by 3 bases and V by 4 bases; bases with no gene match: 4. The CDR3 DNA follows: TGTGCCAGCAGCCCCCGGGACAGGGACTATGGCTACACCTTC. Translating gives CASSPRDRDYGYTF.

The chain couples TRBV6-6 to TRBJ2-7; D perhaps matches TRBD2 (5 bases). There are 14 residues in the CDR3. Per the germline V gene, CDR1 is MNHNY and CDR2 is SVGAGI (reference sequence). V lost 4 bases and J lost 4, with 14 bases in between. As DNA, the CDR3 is TGTGCCAGCAGTTGCTCTATCGGGGTTTACGAGCAGTACTTC. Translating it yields CASSCSIGVYEQYF.

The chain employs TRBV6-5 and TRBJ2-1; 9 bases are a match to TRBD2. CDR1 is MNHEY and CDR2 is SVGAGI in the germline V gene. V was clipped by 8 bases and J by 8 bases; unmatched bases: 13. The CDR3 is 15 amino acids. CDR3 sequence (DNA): TGTGCCAGCTTATTTCAGGCTAGCGGGACTGATGAGCAGTTCTTC. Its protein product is CASLFQASGTDEQFF.

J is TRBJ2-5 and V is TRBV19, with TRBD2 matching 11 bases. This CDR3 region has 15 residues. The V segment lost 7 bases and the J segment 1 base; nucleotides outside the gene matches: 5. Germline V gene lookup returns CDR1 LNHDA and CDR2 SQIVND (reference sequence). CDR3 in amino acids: CASNIAGGVQETQYF. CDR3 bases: TGTGCCAGTAACATAGCGGGGGGGGTCCAAGAGACCCAGTACTTC.

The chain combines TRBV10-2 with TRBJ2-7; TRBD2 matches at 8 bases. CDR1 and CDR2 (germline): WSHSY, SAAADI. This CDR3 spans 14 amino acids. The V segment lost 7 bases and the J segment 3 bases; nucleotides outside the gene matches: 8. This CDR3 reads CASISAGGLYEQYF. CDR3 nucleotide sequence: TGCGCCAGCATTTCCGCGGGAGGACTCTACGAGCAGTACTTC.

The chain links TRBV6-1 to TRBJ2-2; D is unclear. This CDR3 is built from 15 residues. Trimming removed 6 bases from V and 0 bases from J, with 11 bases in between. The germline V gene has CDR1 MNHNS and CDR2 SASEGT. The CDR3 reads CASRRSLSNTGELFF. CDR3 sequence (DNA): TGTGCCAGCAGGCGAAGCCTTTCGAACACCGGGGAGCTGTTTTTT.

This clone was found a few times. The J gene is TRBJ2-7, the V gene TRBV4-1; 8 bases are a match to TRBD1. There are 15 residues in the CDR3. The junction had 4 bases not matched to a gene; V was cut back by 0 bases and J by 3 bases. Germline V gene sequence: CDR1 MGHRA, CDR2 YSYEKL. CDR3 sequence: CASSQDPGQDYEQYF. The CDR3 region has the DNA TGCGCCAGCAGCCAAGACCCGGGACAGGACTACGAGCAGTACTTC.

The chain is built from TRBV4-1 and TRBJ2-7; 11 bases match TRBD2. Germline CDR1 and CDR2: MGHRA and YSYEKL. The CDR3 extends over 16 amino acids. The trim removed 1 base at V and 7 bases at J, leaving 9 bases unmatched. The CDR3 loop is CASSQGILAGGGEQYF. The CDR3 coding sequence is TGCGCCAGCAGCCAAGGGATCCTAGCGGGAGGTGGAGAGCAGTACTTC.

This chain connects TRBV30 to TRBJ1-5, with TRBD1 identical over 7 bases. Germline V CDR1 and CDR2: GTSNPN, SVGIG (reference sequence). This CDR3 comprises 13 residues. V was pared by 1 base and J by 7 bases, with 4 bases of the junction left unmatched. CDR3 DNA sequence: TGTGCCTGGAGTGGAGGGGGCCAGCAGCCCCAGCATTTT. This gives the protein CAWSGGGQQPQHF.

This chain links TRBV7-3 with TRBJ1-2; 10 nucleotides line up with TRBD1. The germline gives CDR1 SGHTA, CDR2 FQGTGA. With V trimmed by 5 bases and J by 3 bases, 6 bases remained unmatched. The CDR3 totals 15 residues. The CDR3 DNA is TGTGCCAGCAGCCCCTCCGGGACAGGGGACTATGGCTACACCTTC. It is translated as CASSPSGTGDYGYTF.

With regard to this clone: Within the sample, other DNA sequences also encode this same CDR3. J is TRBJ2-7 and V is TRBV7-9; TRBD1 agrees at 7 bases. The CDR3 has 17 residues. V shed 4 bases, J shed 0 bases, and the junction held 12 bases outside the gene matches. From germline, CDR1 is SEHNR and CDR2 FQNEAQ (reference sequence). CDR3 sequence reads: CASSSDQGRTGSYEQYF. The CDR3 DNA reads TGTGCCAGCAGCTCAGACCAGGGTAGGACAGGCTCCTACGAGCAGTACTTC.

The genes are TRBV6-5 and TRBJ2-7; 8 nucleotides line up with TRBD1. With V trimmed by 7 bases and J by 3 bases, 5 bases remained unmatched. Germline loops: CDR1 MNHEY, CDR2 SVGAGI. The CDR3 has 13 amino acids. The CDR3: CASMDRVGYEQYF. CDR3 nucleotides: TGTGCCAGCATGGACAGGGTTGGCTACGAGCAGTACTTC.